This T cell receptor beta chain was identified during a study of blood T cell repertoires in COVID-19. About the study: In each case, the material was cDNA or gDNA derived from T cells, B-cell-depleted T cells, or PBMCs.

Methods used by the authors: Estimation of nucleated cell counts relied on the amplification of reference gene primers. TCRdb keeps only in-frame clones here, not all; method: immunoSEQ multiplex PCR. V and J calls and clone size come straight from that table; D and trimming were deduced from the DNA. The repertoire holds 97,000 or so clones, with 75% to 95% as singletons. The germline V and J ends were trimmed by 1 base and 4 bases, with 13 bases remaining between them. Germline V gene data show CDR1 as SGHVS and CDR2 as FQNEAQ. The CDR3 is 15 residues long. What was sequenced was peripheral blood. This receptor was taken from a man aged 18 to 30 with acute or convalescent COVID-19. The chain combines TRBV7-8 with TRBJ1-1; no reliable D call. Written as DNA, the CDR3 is TGTGCCAGCAGCTTAGTTGAGGGCGCGGGCACTGAAGCTTTCTTT. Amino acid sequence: CASSLVEGAGTEAFF.